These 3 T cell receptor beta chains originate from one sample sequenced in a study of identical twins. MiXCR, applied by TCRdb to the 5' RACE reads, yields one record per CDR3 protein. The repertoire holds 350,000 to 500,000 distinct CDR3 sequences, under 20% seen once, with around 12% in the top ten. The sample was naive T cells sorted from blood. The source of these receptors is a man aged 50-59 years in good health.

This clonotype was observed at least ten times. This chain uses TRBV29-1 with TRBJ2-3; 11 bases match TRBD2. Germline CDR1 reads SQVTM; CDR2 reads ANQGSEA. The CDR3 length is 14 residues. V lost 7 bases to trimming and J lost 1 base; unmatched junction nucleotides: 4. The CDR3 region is CSGETSGGTDTQYF. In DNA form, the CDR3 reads TGCAGCGGGGAGACTAGCGGGGGCACAGATACGCAGTATTTT.

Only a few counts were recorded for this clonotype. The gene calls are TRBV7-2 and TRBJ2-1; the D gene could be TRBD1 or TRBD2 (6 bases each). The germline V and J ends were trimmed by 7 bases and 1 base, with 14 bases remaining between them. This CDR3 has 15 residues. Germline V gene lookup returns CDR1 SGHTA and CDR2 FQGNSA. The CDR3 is CASTSEGGSYNEQFF. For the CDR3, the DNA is TGTGCCAGCACCTCAGAAGGGGGGTCCTACAATGAGCAGTTCTTC.

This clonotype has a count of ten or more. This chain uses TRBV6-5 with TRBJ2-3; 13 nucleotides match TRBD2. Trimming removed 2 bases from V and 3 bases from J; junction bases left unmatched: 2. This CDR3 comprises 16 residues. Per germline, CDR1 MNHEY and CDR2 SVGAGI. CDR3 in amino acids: CASSYPTSGRTDTQYF. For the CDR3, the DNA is TGTGCCAGCAGTTACCCGACTAGCGGGAGGACAGATACGCAGTATTTT.